This entry concerns a single T cell receptor (beta chain). What it binds is not known. This record comes from a study of cytomegalovirus exposure and HLA in healthy donors. Turning to the study itself: Genetic ancestry analysis placed approximately 79% of the 400 or so donors that were genotyped in the Caucasian-associated cluster. Whole-study findings and limits: As a later analysis showed, a missense DCLRE1C variant was linked to trimming of TCR beta V- and J-genes. Confirmation was obtained in vitro that three CMV-associated chains are specific for CMV antigens. TCR beta sequences reportedly predicted most subjects' HLA-A and HLA-B alleles accurately.

The study ran its PCR with 60 Vbeta and 13 Jbeta primers. Sequencing was performed with immunoSEQ multiplex PCR; in TCRdb, only in-frame clones are kept and a portion is missing. This sample carries around 150,000 clones, around four fifths of them seen once, and the ten largest clones take about 2.1%. Sequencing used PBMCs. The clonotype was recovered from a woman aged 18-29 years in good health and CMV-seronegative.

The CDR3, as DNA: TGTGCCAGCAGCTTAAGTGTAACGAACACCGGGGAGCTGTTTTTT. It encodes CASSLSVTNTGELFF. V usage is TRBV7-3 and J usage is TRBJ2-2; D is undetermined. CDR3 length: 15 amino acids. Germline V gene data show CDR1 as SGHTA and CDR2 as FQGTGA. With 1 base removed from V and 0 bases from J, the gap between germline ends came to 6 bases.